This TCR beta chain stems from a study of T-cell memory formation after mild COVID-19. The overall study: Each donor largely had its own TCR clusters. Study-level results: Researchers found some responding clones in pre-infection memory, a sign that cross-reactive memory joined. Researchers could not confirm that second-wave clones peaking on day 37 targeted SARS-CoV-2.

CDR1 and CDR2 (germline): SGHTS, YDEGEE. The length of the CDR3 is 17 residues. Trimming took 0 bases from V and 3 from J; bases not matched to a gene: 8. TCRdb re-analysed the 5' RACE reads in MiXCR, keeping a single row per CDR3 protein. Among 400,000 or so distinct CDR3 sequences, 20% were seen once, and the ten largest hold approximately 8.1%. This clonotype was counted between two and nine times. Antigen specificity is unknown. The chain uses TRBV5-8 and TRBJ2-1; 8 positions agree with TRBD1. This clonotype was obtained from an adult woman who had mild COVID-19 (a few samples of this study predate the infection). Cell type and time point are not known. Sequenced material: PBMCs or a T cell subset sorted from them (not recorded which). The CDR3 reads CASSLGNGQGHYNEQFF. For the CDR3, the DNA is TGTGCCAGCAGCTTGGGGAATGGACAGGGTCACTACAATGAGCAGTTCTTC.